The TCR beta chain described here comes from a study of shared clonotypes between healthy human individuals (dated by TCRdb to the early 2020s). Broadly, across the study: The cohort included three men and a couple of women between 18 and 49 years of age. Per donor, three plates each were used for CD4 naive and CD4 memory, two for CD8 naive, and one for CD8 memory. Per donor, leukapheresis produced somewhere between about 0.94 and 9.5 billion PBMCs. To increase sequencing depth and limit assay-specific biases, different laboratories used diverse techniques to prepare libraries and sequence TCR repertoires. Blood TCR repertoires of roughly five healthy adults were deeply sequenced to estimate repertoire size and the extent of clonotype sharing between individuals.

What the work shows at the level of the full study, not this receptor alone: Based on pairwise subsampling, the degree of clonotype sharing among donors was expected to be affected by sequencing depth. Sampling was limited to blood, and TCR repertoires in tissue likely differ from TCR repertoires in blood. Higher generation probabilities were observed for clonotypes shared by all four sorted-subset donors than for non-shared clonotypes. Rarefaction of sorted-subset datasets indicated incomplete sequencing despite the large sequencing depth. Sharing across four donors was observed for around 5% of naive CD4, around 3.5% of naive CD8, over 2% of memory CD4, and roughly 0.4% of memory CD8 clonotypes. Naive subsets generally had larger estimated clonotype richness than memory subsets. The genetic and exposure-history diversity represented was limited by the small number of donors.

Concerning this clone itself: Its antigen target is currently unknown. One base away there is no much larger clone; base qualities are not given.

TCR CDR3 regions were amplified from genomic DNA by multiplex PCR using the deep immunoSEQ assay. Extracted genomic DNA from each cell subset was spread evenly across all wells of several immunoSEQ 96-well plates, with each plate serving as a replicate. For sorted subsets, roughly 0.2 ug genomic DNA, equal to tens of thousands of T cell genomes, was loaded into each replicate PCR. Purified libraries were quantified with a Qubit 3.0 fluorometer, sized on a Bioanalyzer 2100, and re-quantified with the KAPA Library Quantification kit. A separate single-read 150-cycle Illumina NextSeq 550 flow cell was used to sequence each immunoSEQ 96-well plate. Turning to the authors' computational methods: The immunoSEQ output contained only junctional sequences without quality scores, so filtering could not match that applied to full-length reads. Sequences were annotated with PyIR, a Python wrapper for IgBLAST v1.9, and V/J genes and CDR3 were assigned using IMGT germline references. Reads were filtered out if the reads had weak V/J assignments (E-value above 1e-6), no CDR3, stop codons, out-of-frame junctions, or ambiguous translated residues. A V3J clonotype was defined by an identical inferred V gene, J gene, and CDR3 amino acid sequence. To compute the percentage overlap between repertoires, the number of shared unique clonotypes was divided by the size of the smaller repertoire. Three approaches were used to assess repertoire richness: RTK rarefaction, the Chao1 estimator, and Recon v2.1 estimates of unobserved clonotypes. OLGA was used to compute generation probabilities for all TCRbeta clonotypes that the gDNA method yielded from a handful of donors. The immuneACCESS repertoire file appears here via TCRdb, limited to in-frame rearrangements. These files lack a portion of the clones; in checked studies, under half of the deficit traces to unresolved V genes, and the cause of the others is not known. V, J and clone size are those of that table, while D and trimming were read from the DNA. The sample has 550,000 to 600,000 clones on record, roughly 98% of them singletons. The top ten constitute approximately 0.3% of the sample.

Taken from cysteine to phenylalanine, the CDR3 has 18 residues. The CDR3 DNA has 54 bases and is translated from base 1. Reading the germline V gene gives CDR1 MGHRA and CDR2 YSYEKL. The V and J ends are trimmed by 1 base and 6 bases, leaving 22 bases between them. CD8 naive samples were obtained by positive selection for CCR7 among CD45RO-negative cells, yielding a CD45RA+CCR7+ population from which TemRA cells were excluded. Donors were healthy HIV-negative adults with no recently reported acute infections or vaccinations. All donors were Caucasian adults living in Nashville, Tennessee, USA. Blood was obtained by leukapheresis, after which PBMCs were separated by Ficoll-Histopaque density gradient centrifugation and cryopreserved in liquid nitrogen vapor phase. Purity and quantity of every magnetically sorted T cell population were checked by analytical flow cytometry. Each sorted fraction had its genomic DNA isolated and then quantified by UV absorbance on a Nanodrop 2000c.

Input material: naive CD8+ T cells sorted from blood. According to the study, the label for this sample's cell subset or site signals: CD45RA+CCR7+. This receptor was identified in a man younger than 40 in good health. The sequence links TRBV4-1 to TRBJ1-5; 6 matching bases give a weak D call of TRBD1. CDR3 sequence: CASSQAGPSGASIQPQHF. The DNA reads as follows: TGCGCCAGCAGCCAAGCCGGCCCTTCAGGGGCCTCAATTCAGCCCCAGCATTTT.